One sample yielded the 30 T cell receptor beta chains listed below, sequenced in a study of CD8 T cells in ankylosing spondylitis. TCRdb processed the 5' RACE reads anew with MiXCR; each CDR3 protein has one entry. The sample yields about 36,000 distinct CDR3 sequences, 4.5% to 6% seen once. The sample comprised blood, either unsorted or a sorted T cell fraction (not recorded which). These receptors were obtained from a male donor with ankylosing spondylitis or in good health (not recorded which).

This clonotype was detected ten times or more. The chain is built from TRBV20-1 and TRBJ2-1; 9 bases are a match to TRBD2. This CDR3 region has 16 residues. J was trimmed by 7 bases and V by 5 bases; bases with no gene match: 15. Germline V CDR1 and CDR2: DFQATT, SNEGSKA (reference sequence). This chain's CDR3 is CSARPAGGAHDNEQFF. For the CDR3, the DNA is TGCAGTGCTCGTCCGGCGGGGGGGGCCCATGATAATGAGCAGTTCTTC.

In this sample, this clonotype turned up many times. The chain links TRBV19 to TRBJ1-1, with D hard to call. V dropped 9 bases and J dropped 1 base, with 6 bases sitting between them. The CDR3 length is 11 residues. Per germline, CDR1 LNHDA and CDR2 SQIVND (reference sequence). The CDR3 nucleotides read TGTGCCAGCAGAGAGAACACTGAAGCTTTCTTT. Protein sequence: CASRENTEAFF. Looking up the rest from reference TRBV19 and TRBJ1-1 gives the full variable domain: DGGITQSPKYLFRKEGQNVTLSCEQNLNHDAMYWYRQDPGQGLRLIYYSQIVNDFQKGDIAEGYSVSREKKESFPLTVTSAQKNPTAFYLCASRENTEAFFGQGTRLTVV.

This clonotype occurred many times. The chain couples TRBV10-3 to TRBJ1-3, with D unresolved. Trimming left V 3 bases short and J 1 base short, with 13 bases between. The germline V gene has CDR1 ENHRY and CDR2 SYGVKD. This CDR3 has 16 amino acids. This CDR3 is CAISEQPGGSGNTIYF. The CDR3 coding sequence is TGTGCCATCAGTGAACAGCCAGGCGGATCTGGAAACACCATATATTTT.

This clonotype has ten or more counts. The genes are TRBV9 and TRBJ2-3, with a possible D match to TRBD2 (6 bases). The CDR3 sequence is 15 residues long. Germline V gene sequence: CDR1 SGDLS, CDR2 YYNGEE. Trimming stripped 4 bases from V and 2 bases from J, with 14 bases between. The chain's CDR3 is CASSILAKSTDTQYF. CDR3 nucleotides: TGTGCCAGCAGCATCCTAGCGAAATCCACAGATACGCAGTATTTT. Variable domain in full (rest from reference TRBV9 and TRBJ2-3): DSGVTQTPKHLITATGQRVTLRCSPRSGDLSVYWYQQSLDQGLQFLIQYYNGEERAKGNILERFSAQQFPDLHSELNLSSLELGDSALYFCASSILAKSTDTQYFGPGTRLTVL.

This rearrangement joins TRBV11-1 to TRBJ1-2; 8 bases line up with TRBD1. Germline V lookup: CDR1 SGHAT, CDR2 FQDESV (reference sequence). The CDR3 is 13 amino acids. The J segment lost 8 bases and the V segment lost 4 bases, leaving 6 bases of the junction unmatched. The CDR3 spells CASSYDRGGGYTF. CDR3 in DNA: TGTGCCAGCAGCTATGACAGGGGAGGCGGCTACACCTTC.

The CDR3 sequence is CASSPRTGIEAFF. In DNA form, the CDR3 reads TGTGCCAGTAGTCCTCGGACAGGAATTGAAGCTTTCTTT. The chain couples TRBV19 to TRBJ1-1; 7 nucleotides line up with TRBD1. The trim removed 5 bases at V and 7 bases at J, leaving 7 bases unmatched. The CDR3 covers 13 residues. Germline values: CDR1 LNHDA, CDR2 SQIVND (reference sequence).

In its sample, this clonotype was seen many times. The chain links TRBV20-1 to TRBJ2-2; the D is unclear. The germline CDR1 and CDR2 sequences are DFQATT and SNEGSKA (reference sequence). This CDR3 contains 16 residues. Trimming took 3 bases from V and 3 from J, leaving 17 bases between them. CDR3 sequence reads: CSASRAHVSDTGELFF. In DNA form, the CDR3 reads TGCAGTGCTAGTAGGGCCCACGTATCGGACACCGGGGAGCTGTTTTTT.

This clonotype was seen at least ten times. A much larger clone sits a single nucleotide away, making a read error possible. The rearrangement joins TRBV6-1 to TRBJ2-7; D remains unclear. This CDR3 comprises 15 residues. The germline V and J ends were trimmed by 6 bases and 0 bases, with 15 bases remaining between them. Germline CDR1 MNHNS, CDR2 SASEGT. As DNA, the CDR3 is TGTGCCAGCAGCCCCTCCTATAGTGCCTCCTACGAGCAGTACTTC. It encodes CASSPSYSASYEQYF.

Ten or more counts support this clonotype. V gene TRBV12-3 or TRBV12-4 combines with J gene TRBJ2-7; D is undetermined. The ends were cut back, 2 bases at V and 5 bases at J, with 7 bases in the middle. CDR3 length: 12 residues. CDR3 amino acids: CASSLIGNEQYF. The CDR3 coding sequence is TGTGCCAGCAGTTTAATAGGAAACGAGCAGTACTTC.

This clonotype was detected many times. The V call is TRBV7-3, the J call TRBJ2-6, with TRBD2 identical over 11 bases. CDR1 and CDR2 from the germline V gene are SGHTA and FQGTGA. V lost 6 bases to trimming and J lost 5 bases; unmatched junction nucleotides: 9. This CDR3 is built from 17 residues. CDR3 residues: CASSLAGGLPRANVLTF. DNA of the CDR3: TGTGCCAGCAGTCTAGCGGGAGGTCTGCCTCGGGCCAACGTCCTGACTTTC.

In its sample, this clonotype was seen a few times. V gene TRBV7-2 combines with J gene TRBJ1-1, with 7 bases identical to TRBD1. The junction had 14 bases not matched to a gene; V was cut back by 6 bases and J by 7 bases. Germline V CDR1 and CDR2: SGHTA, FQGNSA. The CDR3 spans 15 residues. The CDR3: CASSSGQTIPSEAFF. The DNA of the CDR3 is TGTGCCAGCAGTTCGGGACAGACGATACCCAGTGAAGCTTTCTTT.

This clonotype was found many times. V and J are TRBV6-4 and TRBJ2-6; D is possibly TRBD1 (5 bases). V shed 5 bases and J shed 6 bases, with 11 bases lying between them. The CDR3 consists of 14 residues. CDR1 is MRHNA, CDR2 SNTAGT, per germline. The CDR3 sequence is CASSPGSEANVLTF. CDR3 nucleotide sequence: TGTGCCAGCAGTCCAGGGTCGGAGGCCAACGTCCTGACTTTC.

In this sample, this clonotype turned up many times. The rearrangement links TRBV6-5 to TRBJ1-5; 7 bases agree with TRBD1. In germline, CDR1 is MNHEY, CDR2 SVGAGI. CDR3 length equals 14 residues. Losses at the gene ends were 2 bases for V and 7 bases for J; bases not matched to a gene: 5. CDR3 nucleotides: TGTGCCAGCAGTTACGCAGGGGGTGCGCAGCCCCAGCATTTT. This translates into CASSYAGGAQPQHF.

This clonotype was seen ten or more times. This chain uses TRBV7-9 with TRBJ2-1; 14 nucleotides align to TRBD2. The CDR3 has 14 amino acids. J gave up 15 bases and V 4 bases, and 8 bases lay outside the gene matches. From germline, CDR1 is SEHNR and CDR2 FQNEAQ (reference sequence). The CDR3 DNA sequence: TGTGCCAGCAGCTCGGGACTAGCGGGAGAACGTTTGTTCTTC. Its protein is CASSSGLAGERLFF.

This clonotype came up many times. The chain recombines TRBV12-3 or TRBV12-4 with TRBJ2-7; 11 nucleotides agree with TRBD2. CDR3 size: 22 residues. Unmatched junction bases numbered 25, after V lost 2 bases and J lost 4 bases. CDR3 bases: TGTGCCAGCAGTTTAAACCCCGGTATATTTAGCGGGAGGGCATACTGGGCTTACGAGCAGTACTTC. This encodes CASSLNPGIFSGRAYWAYEQYF.

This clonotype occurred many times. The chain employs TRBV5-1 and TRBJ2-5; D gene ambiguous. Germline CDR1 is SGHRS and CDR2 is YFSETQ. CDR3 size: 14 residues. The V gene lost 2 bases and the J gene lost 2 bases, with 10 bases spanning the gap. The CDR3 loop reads CASSFSWIQETQYF. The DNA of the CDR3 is TGCGCCAGCAGCTTTTCTTGGATTCAAGAGACCCAGTACTTC. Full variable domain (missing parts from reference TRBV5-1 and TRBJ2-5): KAGVTQTPRYLIKTRGQQVTLSCSPISGHRSVSWYQQTPGQGLQFLFEYFSETQRNKGNFPGRFSGRQFSNSRSEMNVSTLELGDSALYLCASSFSWIQETQYFGPGTRLLVL.

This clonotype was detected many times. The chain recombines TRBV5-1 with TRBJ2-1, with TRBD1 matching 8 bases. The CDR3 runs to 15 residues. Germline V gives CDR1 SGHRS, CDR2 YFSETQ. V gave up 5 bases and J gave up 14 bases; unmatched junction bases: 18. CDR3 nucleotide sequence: TGCGCCAGCAGGGTAGTTCTAGGAGACAGGGGTAGTGAGTTCTTC. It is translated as CASRVVLGDRGSEFF.

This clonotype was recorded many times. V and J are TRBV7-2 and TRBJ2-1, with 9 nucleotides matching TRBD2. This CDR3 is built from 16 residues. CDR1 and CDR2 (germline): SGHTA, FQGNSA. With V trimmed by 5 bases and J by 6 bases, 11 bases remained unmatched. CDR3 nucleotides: TGTGCCAGCAGCCCCGGGTTGATAGCGGGGGTCAATGAGCAGTTCTTC. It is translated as CASSPGLIAGVNEQFF. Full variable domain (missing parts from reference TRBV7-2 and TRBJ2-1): GAGVSQSPSNKVTEKGKDVELRCDPISGHTALYWYRQSLGQGLEFLIYFQGNSAPDKSGLPSDRFSAERTGGSVSTLTIQRTQQEDSAVYLCASSPGLIAGVNEQFFGPGTRLTVL.

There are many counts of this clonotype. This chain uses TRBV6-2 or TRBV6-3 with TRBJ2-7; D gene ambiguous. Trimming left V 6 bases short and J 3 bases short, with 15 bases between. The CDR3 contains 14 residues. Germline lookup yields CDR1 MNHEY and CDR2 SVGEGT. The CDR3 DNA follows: TGTGCCAGCAGCCCCCCATCGCCTCTCTACGAGCAGTACTTC. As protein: CASSPPSPLYEQYF.

The chain's CDR3 is CAMGPGLLFWELFF. The CDR3 coding sequence is TGTGCCATGGGCCCTGGGCTGCTCTTCTGGGAGCTGTTTTTT. The chain recombines TRBV5-2 with TRBJ2-2; the DNA was not compared with TRBD2, the D call given in the table. TRBV5-2 counts as a pseudogene. The CDR3 runs 14 residues.

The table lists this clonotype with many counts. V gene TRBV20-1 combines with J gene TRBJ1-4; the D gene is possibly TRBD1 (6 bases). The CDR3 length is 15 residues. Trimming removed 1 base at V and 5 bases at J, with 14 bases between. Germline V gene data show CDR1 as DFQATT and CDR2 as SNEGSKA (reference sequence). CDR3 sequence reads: CSARVARTENEKLFF. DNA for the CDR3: TGCAGTGCTAGAGTTGCACGGACAGAAAATGAAAAACTGTTTTTT.

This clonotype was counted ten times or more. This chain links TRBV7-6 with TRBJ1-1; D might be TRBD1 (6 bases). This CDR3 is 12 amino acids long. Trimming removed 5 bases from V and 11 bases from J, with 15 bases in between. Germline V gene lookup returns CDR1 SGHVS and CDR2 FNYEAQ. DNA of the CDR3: TGTGCCAGCAGCCAAGGGGGGCGAGTGGCTTTCTTT. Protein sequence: CASSQGGRVAFF.

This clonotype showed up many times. This chain's CDR3 is CASSRGGYGYTF. The DNA of the CDR3 is TGCGCCAGCTCTCGGGGGGGCTATGGCTACACCTTC. The chain uses TRBV4-3 and TRBJ1-2; D might be TRBD1 (5 bases). Germline V lookup: CDR1 LGHNA, CDR2 YSLEER. The CDR3 is 12 amino acids. Trimming cost V 8 bases and J 4 bases, with 11 bases left between them.

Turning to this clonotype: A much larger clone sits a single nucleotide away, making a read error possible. The CDR3 region is CASRQTSSRELFF. The CDR3 nucleotides read TGTGCCAGCAGACAAACTAGCTCCCGGGAGCTGTTTTTT. The gene calls are TRBV7-3 and TRBJ2-2; possible D gene TRBD2, 6 bases. V dropped 6 bases and J dropped 9 bases, with 14 bases sitting between them. Germline loops: CDR1 SGHTA, CDR2 FQGTGA. The CDR3 is 13 amino acids.

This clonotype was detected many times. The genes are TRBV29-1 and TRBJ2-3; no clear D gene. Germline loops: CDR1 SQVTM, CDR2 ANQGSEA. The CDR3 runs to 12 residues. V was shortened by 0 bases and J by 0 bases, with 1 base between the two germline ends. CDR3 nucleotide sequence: TGCAGCGTTGAAGACAGCACAGATACGCAGTATTTT. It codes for CSVEDSTDTQYF.

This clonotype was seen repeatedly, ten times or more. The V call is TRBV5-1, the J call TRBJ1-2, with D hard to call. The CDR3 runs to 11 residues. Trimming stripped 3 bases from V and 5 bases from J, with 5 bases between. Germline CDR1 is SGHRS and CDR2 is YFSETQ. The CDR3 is CASSSLYGYTF. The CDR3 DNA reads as TGCGCCAGCAGCTCCCTTTATGGCTACACCTTC.

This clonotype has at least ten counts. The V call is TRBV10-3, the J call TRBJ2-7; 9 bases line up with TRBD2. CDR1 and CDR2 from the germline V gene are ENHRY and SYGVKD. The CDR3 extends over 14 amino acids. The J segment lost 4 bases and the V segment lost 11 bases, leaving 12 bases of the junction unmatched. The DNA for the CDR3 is TGTGCCCACGGGGCGGCTAGCGGGACGTACGAGCAGTACTTC. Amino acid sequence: CAHGAASGTYEQYF.

The CDR3 sequence: CASSFLWDEQYF. The CDR3 region has the DNA TGTGCCAGCAGTTTCCTTTGGGATGAGCAGTACTTC. The V gene is TRBV28, the J gene TRBJ2-7; D unclear. CDR3 length: 12 amino acids. Looked up from germline, CDR1 is MDHEN and CDR2 is SYDVKM. Between the trimmed V and J ends, which lost 3 bases and 7 bases, there was a span of 10 bases.

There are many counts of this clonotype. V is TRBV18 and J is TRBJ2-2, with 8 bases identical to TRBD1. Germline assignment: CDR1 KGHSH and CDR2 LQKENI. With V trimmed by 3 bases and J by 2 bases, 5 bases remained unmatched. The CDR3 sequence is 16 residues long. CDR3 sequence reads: CASSPIGQGNTGELFF. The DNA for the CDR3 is TGTGCCAGCTCACCTATCGGACAGGGAAACACCGGGGAGCTGTTTTTT.

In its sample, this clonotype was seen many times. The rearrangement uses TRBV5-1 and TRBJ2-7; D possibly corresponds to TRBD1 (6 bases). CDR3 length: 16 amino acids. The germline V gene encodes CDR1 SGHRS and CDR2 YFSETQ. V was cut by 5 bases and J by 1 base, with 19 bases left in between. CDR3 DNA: TGCGCCAGCAGGATGGAAAGGGGCCAGGGGTCCTACGAGCAGTACTTC. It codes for CASRMERGQGSYEQYF.